The 22 T cell receptor beta chains below all came from one sample that was sequenced in a study of CD8+CD57+ T cells in acquired aplastic anemia. For CDR3 and TCR beta VDJ profiling, genomic DNA was the template used. TCRdb fed the reads into MiXCR, producing one record per CDR3 protein. This sample has under 200,000 distinct CDR3 sequences, with around 50% found just once. Sequencing was done on patients that had shown CD8+CD57+ cell expansion by flow cytometry. Sequencing was carried out using sorted CD4+, CD8+, or CD8+CD57+ T cells (not recorded which) from PBMCs. These receptors all stem from a human donor with aplastic anemia.

V and J are TRBV9 and TRBJ1-1; D is unclear. Trimming left V 3 bases short and J 2 bases short, with 5 bases between. The CDR3 length is 12 residues. Per the germline V gene, CDR1 is SGDLS and CDR2 is YYNGEE. CDR3 in DNA: TGTGCCAGCAGCGCGTATAACACTGAAGCTTTCTTT. Encoded protein: CASSAYNTEAFF.

CDR3 protein: CASSLKQDRLREQYF. The CDR3 DNA sequence: TGTGCCAGCAGCTTAAAGCAGGACCGACTTCGGGAGCAGTACTTC. The V gene is TRBV7-6, the J gene TRBJ2-7; D uncertain. Germline CDR1 and CDR2: SGHVS and FNYEAQ. The V and J ends lost 2 bases and 7 bases respectively, with 18 bases between them. The CDR3 covers 15 residues. Full variable domain (remainder filled in from reference TRBV7-6 and TRBJ2-7): GAGVSQSPRYKVTKRGQDVALRCDPISGHVSLYWYRQALGQGPEFLTYFNYEAQQDKSGLPNDRFSAERPEGSISTLTIQRTEQRDSAMYRCASSLKQDRLREQYFGPGTRLTVT.

Ten or more counts support this clonotype. The V gene is TRBV20-1, the J gene TRBJ2-7; D is possibly TRBD2 (6 bases). The CDR3 runs to 16 residues. The V end was cut by 2 bases, the J end by 2 bases, with 19 bases between. The germline gives CDR1 DFQATT, CDR2 SNEGSKA (reference sequence). Written as DNA, the CDR3 is TGCAGTGCTAGAAGCTTGGGAGGAGGAGGAGCCTACGAGCAGTACTTC. It specifies CSARSLGGGGAYEQYF.

The chain uses TRBV25-1 and TRBJ1-5; no firm D call. V lost 4 bases, J lost 6 bases, and 10 bases lay in between. CDR3 length equals 13 residues. CDR1 and CDR2 from the germline V gene are MGHDK and SYGVNS. CDR3 in DNA: TGTGCCAGCAGTGCTCATGGGAGTCAGCCCCAGCATTTT. It specifies CASSAHGSQPQHF.

At least ten counts were recorded for this clonotype. The gene calls are TRBV12-3 or TRBV12-4 and TRBJ2-7; 8 bases match TRBD2. V trimming: 8 bases; J trimming: 7 bases; junction bases outside the gene matches: 13. The CDR3 contains 14 residues. In DNA, the CDR3 is TGTGCCAGCGCCAGGGATAGCGGGATATATGAGCAGTACTTC. Protein product: CASARDSGIYEQYF.

Ten or more counts support this clonotype. The V and J genes are TRBV9 and TRBJ1-1; D gene unclear. This CDR3 has 13 amino acids. Germline values: CDR1 SGDLS, CDR2 YYNGEE. With 2 bases removed from V and 5 bases from J, the gap between germline ends came to 10 bases. CDR3 in DNA: TGTGCCAGCAGCGTCAAGCTTAATACTGAAGCTTTCTTT. The encoded protein is CASSVKLNTEAFF.

This clonotype was picked up many times. The gene calls are TRBV19 and TRBJ2-7; 12 bases are a match to TRBD1. Germline trimming cut 5 bases from V and 5 bases from J; bases unmatched to any gene: 10. Germline assignment: CDR1 LNHDA and CDR2 SQIVND (reference sequence). The CDR3 covers 16 residues. This chain's CDR3 is CASSAPGDRGLNEQYF. CDR3 nucleotides: TGTGCCAGTAGTGCCCCCGGGGACAGGGGGCTCAACGAGCAGTACTTC.

This chain uses TRBV10-3 with TRBJ2-3, with TRBD1 identical over 8 bases. Losses at the gene ends were 6 bases for V and 1 base for J; bases not matched to a gene: 9. This CDR3 is built from 16 residues. Germline CDR1 is ENHRY and CDR2 is SYGVKD. This chain's CDR3 is CAIRIQPGQGTDTQYF. The CDR3 DNA is TGTGCCATCAGAATACAACCGGGACAGGGCACAGATACGCAGTATTTT.

In its sample, this clonotype was seen many times. V usage is TRBV6-1 and J usage is TRBJ2-7; a weak D match, TRBD2 (6 bases). The CDR3 has 13 residues. Germline V gives CDR1 MNHNS, CDR2 SASEGT. Deletions cut 6 bases from V and 2 bases from J, with 11 bases between. CDR3 region: CASSPGVTYEQYF. CDR3 bases: TGTGCCAGCAGCCCGGGGGTCACCTACGAGCAGTACTTC.

This clonotype has only a few counts. This chain uses TRBV29-1 with TRBJ1-1; D perhaps matches TRBD1 (6 bases). The CDR3 sequence is 13 residues long. V lost 0 bases, J lost 4 bases, and 9 bases lay in between. CDR1 and CDR2 from the germline V gene are SQVTM and ANQGSEA. The CDR3 spells CSVEDGGATEAFF. CDR3 DNA sequence: TGCAGCGTTGAAGATGGGGGGGCCACTGAAGCTTTCTTT.

This clonotype was picked up many times. The chain has TRBV12-3 or TRBV12-4 and TRBJ1-6; D remains ambiguous. The CDR3 spans 14 residues. V dropped 6 bases and J dropped 6 bases, with 12 bases sitting between them. The CDR3 protein is CASSLHLANSPLHF. In DNA form, the CDR3 reads TGTGCCAGCAGCCTTCACTTGGCTAATTCACCCCTCCACTTT.

This clonotype came up many times. The CDR3 DNA sequence: TGCAGTGCGTCGGGGGGGGGGAACTATGGCTACACCTTC. It is translated as CSASGGGNYGYTF. The V call is TRBV20-1, the J call TRBJ1-2, with D possibly TRBD1 on 5 matching bases. Germline V lookup: CDR1 DFQATT, CDR2 SNEGSKA (reference sequence). Trimming removed 6 bases at V and 2 bases at J, with 13 bases between. There are 13 residues in the CDR3.

This chain connects TRBV25-1 to TRBJ2-7, with TRBD2 matching over 7 bases. The CDR3 loop spans 16 amino acids. Germline CDR1 MGHDK, CDR2 SYGVNS. Trimming removed 3 bases from V and 0 bases from J; junction bases left unmatched: 8. CDR3 sequence (DNA): TGTGCCAGCAGTGACCTAAGCGGGGCACTCTCCTACGAGCAGTACTTC. It yields the protein CASSDLSGALSYEQYF.

For this clonotype: One junction end does not reproduce the germline sequence, and a read error may be involved. The rearrangement links TRBV2 to TRBJ2-1; the D is unclear. CDR3 length equals 11 residues. The germline gives CDR1 SNHLY, CDR2 FYNNEI. This CDR3 reads CATSSYDEQFF. The CDR3 DNA reads TGTGCCACCAGTTCTTACGATGAGCAGTTCTTC.

The chain couples TRBV4-3 to TRBJ2-5; 9 bases match TRBD1. V dropped 0 bases and J dropped 4; count of bases not matched to a gene: 3. The germline CDR1 and CDR2 sequences are LGHNA and YSLEER. There are 15 residues in the CDR3. CDR3 sequence reads: CASSQDLGQGETQYF. The CDR3 DNA is TGCGCCAGCAGCCAAGATTTGGGACAGGGAGAGACCCAGTACTTC.

The V and J genes are TRBV6-7 and TRBJ1-4; 7 bases map to TRBD1. TRBV6-7 is an ORF; its function is uncertain. V dropped 8 bases and J dropped 0; count of bases not matched to a gene: 12. This CDR3 has 17 amino acids. The CDR3 DNA sequence: TGTGCCAGCTGTGGCGAACAGGGGAGAGCAACTAATGAAAAACTGTTTTTT. This gives the protein CASCGEQGRATNEKLFF.

This chain connects TRBV7-2 to TRBJ1-2; D remains ambiguous. The V gene lost 0 bases and the J gene lost 1 base, with 15 bases spanning the gap. The CDR3 has 17 amino acids. CDR1 and CDR2 from the germline V gene are SGHTA and FQGNSA. CDR3 in amino acids: CASSLAVGGSDNYGYTF. The CDR3 DNA reads TGTGCCAGCAGCTTAGCGGTAGGCGGGTCGGATAACTATGGCTACACCTTC.

Ten or more counts support this clonotype. The chain joins TRBV7-7 to TRBJ2-5; weak D call: TRBD1 (6 bases). V lost 6 bases and J 2 bases, leaving 10 bases between the germline ends. The CDR3 contains 13 residues. Germline CDR1 and CDR2: SSHAT and FNYEAQ (reference sequence). In DNA form, the CDR3 reads TGTGCCAGCAGTTCGGACAGACAAGAGACCCAGTACTTC. This sequence encodes CASSSDRQETQYF. Full variable domain (remainder filled in from reference TRBV7-7 and TRBJ2-5): GAGVSQSPRYKVTKRGQDVTLRCDPISSHATLYWYQQALGQGPEFLTYFNYEAQPDKSGLPSDRFSAERPEGSISTLTIQRTEQRDSAMYRCASSSDRQETQYFGPGTRLLVL.

The V and J genes are TRBV27 and TRBJ2-3, with D perhaps matching TRBD2 (6 bases). The germline gives CDR1 MNHEY, CDR2 SMNVEV (reference sequence). The CDR3 sequence is 16 residues long. Deletions cut 6 bases from V and 1 base from J, with 17 bases between. CDR3: CASSIQWGEGTDTQYF. In DNA, the CDR3 is TGTGCCAGCAGCATACAGTGGGGGGAGGGCACAGATACGCAGTATTTT.

The CDR3 DNA reads as TGTGCCAGCAGAACCCAGGGGGTTGAGACCCAGTACTTC. Translation: CASRTQGVETQYF. V usage is TRBV28 and J usage is TRBJ2-5, with 7 bases aligning to TRBD1. Germline V gene lookup returns CDR1 MDHEN and CDR2 SYDVKM. Trimming removed 6 bases from V and 5 bases from J; junction bases left unmatched: 6. The CDR3 runs to 13 residues.

The V and J genes are TRBV10-3 and TRBJ1-6; D is ambiguous. Germline lookup yields CDR1 ENHRY and CDR2 SYGVKD. CDR3 length: 16 amino acids. Trimming cost V 1 base and J 7 bases, with 14 bases left between them. CDR3 amino acids: CAISEFLHRLNSPLHF. The DNA of the CDR3 is TGTGCCATCAGTGAGTTCCTACATCGACTGAATTCACCCCTCCACTTT.

This clonotype appeared a few times. This rearrangement joins TRBV28 to TRBJ2-7; perhaps TRBD1 as D (6 bases). The CDR3 has 15 residues. CDR1 and CDR2 (germline): MDHEN, SYDVKM. Trimming removed 6 bases from V and 2 bases from J, with 17 bases in between. In DNA form, the CDR3 reads TGTGCCAGCAGCGCTGGCACAGGGCAAACCTACGAGCAGTACTTC. Translation gives CASSAGTGQTYEQYF. Combining the CDR3 with reference TRBV28 and TRBJ2-7 gives the whole variable domain DVKVTQSSRYLVKRTGEKVFLECVQDMDHENMFWYRQDPGLGLRLIYFSYDVKMKEKGDIPEGYSVSREKKERFSLILESASTNQTSMYLCASSAGTGQTYEQYFGPGTRLTVT.